This T cell receptor beta chain was profiled in a study of blood T cell repertoires in COVID-19. At the level of the study: Samples of COVID-19 (acute and convalescent) were obtained from the United States, Italy and Spain.

Trimming removed 2 bases from V and 1 base from J, with 11 bases in between. The germline CDR1 and CDR2 sequences are SGHTA and FQGNSA. CDR3 length equals 16 residues. Repertoires were generated with immunoSEQ multiplex PCR, while TCRdb's copy carries only in-frame clones and drops some. The repertoire holds under 200,000 clones, over 75% seen once, with 7% to 8% in the top ten. V and J are TRBV7-2 and TRBJ2-2; the D gene is possibly TRBD2 (5 bases). The sequencing sample was made of PBMCs or T cells enriched from blood (not recorded which). The source of this sequence is a woman in her forties or fifties who had recovered from COVID-19. Here the CDR3 DNA reads TGTGCCAGCAGCTTATACGGCGGAGGGAACACCGGGGAGCTGTTTTTT. It is translated as CASSLYGGGNTGELFF.